Listed below are T cell receptor beta chains from one sample, sequenced in a study of beta chain features in type 1 diabetes. Generated by immunoSEQ multiplex PCR, the TCRdb table keeps only in-frame clones and is missing some. The sample shows around 99,000 clones, approximately 37% of them seen only once. The sample comprised stem cell memory CD4+ T cells from blood. The source of these receptors is a woman aged 18-29 years in good health. Each CDR3 is given with its conserved first and last residue. A D gene is named only where the DNA matches it firmly. A row's size may be missing; if present it is once, few, many or a size class.

clone_size j_call d_call v_call cdr3_nt cdr3_aa
- TRBJ2-1 TRBD2 TRBV7-9 TGTGCCAGCAGCTTACCTATTAGGACTAGCGGGAGACTTAATGAGCAGTTCTTC CASSLPIRTSGRLNEQFF
- TRBJ2-1 TRBD2 TRBV5-1 TGCGCCAGCCTATCCACTAGCGGGAGTAGGGAGCAGTTCTTC CASLSTSGSREQFF
- TRBJ2-3 TRBD2 TRBV27 TGTGCCAGCAGTTTATCGTTCAGCGGGAGATGGTATACGCAGTATTTT CASSLSFSGRWYTQYF
few TRBJ2-1 - TRBV28 TGTGCCAGCAGTTTTAGACAGAACCAGTTCTTC CASSFRQNQFF
- TRBJ2-5 - TRBV12-5 TGTGCTAGTGGGACGGGGACCCCAACGGGGGCCCAGTACTTC CASGTGTPTGAQYF
few TRBJ1-2 - TRBV28 TGTGCCAGCGTTCCGCAGGGCGCTAACTATGGCTACACCTTC CASVPQGANYGYTF
few TRBJ2-1 TRBD2 TRBV7-9 TGTGCCAGCAGCCAAGCGGGAGTCTCCTACAATGAGCAGTTCTTC CASSQAGVSYNEQFF
few TRBJ2-7 TRBD1 TRBV6-6 TGTGCCAGCAGTTTTCGGGACAGGAGCTACGAGCAGTACTTC CASSFRDRSYEQYF
- TRBJ2-1 - TRBV11-2 TGTGCCAGCTCGCGCCTGTTCAATGAGCAGTTCTTC CASSRLFNEQFF
- TRBJ2-3 - TRBV7-2 TGTGCCAGCAGCTTATCAGGTCGTGGCACAGATACGCAGTATTTT CASSLSGRGTDTQYF
- TRBJ1-4 - TRBV28 TGTGCCAGCAGTTTGGGAGGGGCTCGGGAAAAACTGTTTTTT CASSLGGAREKLFF
few TRBJ1-2 - TRBV11-2 TGTGCCAGCAGCTTAGATGGCAGGCTCTCTTTGTATGGCTACACCTTC CASSLDGRLSLYGYTF
- TRBJ2-7 - TRBV7-8 TGTGCCAGCAGCTTATTCCTAAGCTCCTACGAGCAGTACTTC CASSLFLSSYEQYF
few TRBJ2-7 TRBD1 TRBV10-3 TGTGCCATCAGTGACGCGGGACAGGGTGTATACGAGCAGTACTTC CAISDAGQGVYEQYF
- TRBJ2-3 TRBD1 TRBV28 TGTGCCAGCAGCCCAAACAGGGGGCTGAACACAGATACGCAGTATTTT CASSPNRGLNTDTQYF
few TRBJ2-2 - TRBV19 TGTGCCAGTAGTATCGGAGGAACCGGGGAGCTGTTTTTT CASSIGGTGELFF
few TRBJ2-3 - TRBV10-3 TGTGCCATCAGTGAACGGGGGAGCACAGATACGCAGTATTTT CAISERGSTDTQYF